Sequencing of this T cell receptor beta chain was carried out in a study of blood T cell repertoires in COVID-19. About the study: Donors in the United States, Italy and Spain gave samples during acute or convalescent COVID-19. PBMCs, B-cell-depleted T cells, or T cells were the source of the cDNA or gDNA that made up the material.

V dropped 0 bases and J dropped 1 base, with 13 bases sitting between them. Germline V gene sequence: CDR1 SGHRS, CDR2 YFSETQ. The CDR3 extends over 16 amino acids. Original processing notes: Amplified reference gene primers provided the basis for estimating nucleated cell counts. Profiled with immunoSEQ multiplex PCR; TCRdb holds only in-frame clones, not every one. D and trimming were read from the DNA, whereas the V and J calls and clone size are those reported in that table. The sample lists roughly 280,000 clones, 75% to 90% occurring once. The chain couples TRBV5-1 to TRBJ1-1; possibly TRBD1 for D (6 bases). The sequence was collected from a man aged 30 to 45 with active or convalescent COVID-19. Sequencing was done on a sample of peripheral blood. The CDR3 coding sequence is TGCGCCAGCAGCTTGGGGGGTTCCAGGGGGAACACTGAAGCTTTCTTT. It yields the protein CASSLGGSRGNTEAFF.